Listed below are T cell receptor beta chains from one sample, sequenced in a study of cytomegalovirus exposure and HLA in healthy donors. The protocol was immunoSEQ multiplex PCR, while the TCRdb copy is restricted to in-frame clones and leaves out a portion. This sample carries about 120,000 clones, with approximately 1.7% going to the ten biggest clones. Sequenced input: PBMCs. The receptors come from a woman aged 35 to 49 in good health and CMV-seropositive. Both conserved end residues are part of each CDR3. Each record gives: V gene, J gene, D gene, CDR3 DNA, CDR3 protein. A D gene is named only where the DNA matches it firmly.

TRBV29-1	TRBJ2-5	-	TGCAGCGTTGCCGGAGAGACCCAGTACTTC	CSVAGETQYF
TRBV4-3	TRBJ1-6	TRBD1	TGCGCCAGCAGGGGACAGGGGAATTCACCCCTCCACTTT	CASRGQGNSPLHF
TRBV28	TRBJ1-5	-	TGTGCCAGCAGTCCTAATATCCGCAATCAGCCCCAGCATTTT	CASSPNIRNQPQHF
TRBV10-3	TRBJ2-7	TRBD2	TGTGCCATCAGTGACCTAGCGGGATCCTACGAGCAGTACTTC	CAISDLAGSYEQYF
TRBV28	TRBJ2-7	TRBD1	TGTGCCAGCAGTCTCGGGACAGCCTTGGGTTACGAGCAGTACTTC	CASSLGTALGYEQYF
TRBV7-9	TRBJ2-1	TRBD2	TGTGCCAGCACCCTCGGGACTAGCGGAAACAATGAGCAGTTCTTC	CASTLGTSGNNEQFF
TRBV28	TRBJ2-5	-	TGTGCCAGCAGAACCTTCCTTAGCGGCCAAGAGACCCAGTACTTC	CASRTFLSGQETQYF
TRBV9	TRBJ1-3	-	TGTGCCAGCAGCGAGGGGGGGGGCCTCTCTGGAAACACCATATATTTT	CASSEGGGLSGNTIYF
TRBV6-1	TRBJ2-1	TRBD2	TGTGCCAGCAGCGAACCGGGACTAGCCAATGAGCAGTTCTTC	CASSEPGLANEQFF
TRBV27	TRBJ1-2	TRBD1	TGTGCCAGGACACGGGACAGGGATTGCTATGGCTACACCTTC	CARTRDRDCYGYTF
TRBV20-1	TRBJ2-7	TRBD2	TGCAGTGCGAGCGGGGTCTACGAGCAGTACTTC	CSASGVYEQYF
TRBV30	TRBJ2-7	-	TGTGCCTGGAGGAACTCCTACGAGCAGTACTTC	CAWRNSYEQYF
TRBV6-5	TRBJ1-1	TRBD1	TGTGCCAGCAGTTATCGGACAGGGGACACTGAAGCTTTCTTT	CASSYRTGDTEAFF
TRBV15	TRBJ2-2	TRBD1	TGTGCCACCAGCAGCACAATCTTCCAGGGGGTTGGCACCGGGGAGCTGTTTTTT	CATSSTIFQGVGTGELFF
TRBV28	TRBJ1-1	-	TGTGCCAGCAGTTTATGGAGTGGCAGGGTCACTGAAGCTTTCTTT	CASSLWSGRVTEAFF